The 17 T cell receptor beta chains given below trace back to one sample, sequenced in a study of beta chain features in type 1 diabetes. Sequencing targeted expressed TCRB transcripts, as all isolated RNA had been reverse transcribed. Profiling relied on immunoSEQ multiplex PCR, and the TCRdb table lists in-frame clones only, not all of them. The sample holds over 100,000 clones, approximately 37% seen once. Sequencing input: stem cell memory CD4+ T cells from blood. The receptors here all came from a woman aged 18-30 years in good health.

V gene TRBV5-1 combines with J gene TRBJ2-3; D gene uncertain. Trimming stripped 0 bases from V and 5 bases from J, with 13 bases between. In germline, CDR1 is SGHRS, CDR2 YFSETQ. The CDR3 has 15 amino acids. CDR3: CASSLEYLVGDTQYF. DNA for the CDR3: TGCGCCAGCAGCTTGGAGTACCTAGTAGGAGATACGCAGTATTTT. Combining the CDR3 with reference TRBV5-1 and TRBJ2-3 gives the whole variable domain KAGVTQTPRYLIKTRGQQVTLSCSPISGHRSVSWYQQTPGQGLQFLFEYFSETQRNKGNFPGRFSGRQFSNSRSEMNVSTLELGDSALYLCASSLEYLVGDTQYFGPGTRLTVL.

This clone has only one observation. The CDR3 loop reads CASSLGGLGQTYEQYF. The CDR3 region has the DNA TGTGCCAGCAGCCTTGGCGGCCTGGGACAGACGTACGAGCAGTACTTC. The chain is built from TRBV9 and TRBJ2-5; 7 bases map to TRBD1. The DNA matches TRBJ2-7 better at its end, which makes the J call doubtful. This CDR3 is built from 16 residues. Germline V lookup: CDR1 SGDLS, CDR2 YYNGEE.

In this sample, this clone turned up a few times. The V and J genes are TRBV28 and TRBJ2-3, with 11 bases fitting TRBD2. The length of the CDR3 is 18 residues. Germline-derived CDR1 and CDR2 are MDHEN and SYDVKM. V lost 1 base and J lost 6; bases outside the gene matches: 12. This chain's CDR3 is CASSLSPSSGRYEDTQYF. As DNA, the CDR3 is TGTGCCAGCAGTTTATCGCCTTCTAGCGGGAGGTACGAGGATACGCAGTATTTT.

V is TRBV9 and J is TRBJ1-4; 9 bases are shared with TRBD1. The CDR3 consists of 12 residues. CDR1 and CDR2 (germline): SGDLS, YYNGEE. Losses at the gene ends were 7 bases for V and 5 bases for J; bases not matched to a gene: 0. Written as DNA, the CDR3 is TGTGCCAGCGGACAGGGGAATGAAAAACTGTTTTTT. It codes for CASGQGNEKLFF.

This chain uses TRBV18 with TRBJ2-7, with 12 bases lining up with TRBD2. This CDR3 is built from 16 residues. J was trimmed by 5 bases and V by 0 bases; bases with no gene match: 5. The germline V gene encodes CDR1 KGHSH and CDR2 LQKENI. Here the CDR3 DNA reads TGTGCCAGCTCACCACCTATGGGACTAGCGGGTAACGAGCAGTACTTC. It encodes CASSPPMGLAGNEQYF. Variable domain in full (rest from reference TRBV18 and TRBJ2-7): NAGVMQNPRHLVRRRGQEARLRCSPMKGHSHVYWYRQLPEEGLKFMVYLQKENIIDESGMPKERFSAEFPKEGPSILRIQQVVRGDSAAYFCASSPPMGLAGNEQYFGPGTRLTVT.

The chain is built from TRBV28 and TRBJ1-5; perhaps TRBD1 as D (6 bases). The CDR3 is 15 residues long. Trimming removed 3 bases at V and 9 bases at J, with 18 bases between. Germline CDR1 reads MDHEN; CDR2 reads SYDVKM. The CDR3 loop reads CASSFNRQVVRPQHF. The CDR3 nucleotides are TGTGCCAGCAGTTTTAACCGACAGGTTGTACGGCCCCAGCATTTT.

V usage is TRBV7-2 and J usage is TRBJ2-1; the match to TRBD2 covers 9 bases. V dropped 7 bases and J dropped 0; count of bases not matched to a gene: 7. This CDR3 has 16 amino acids. Germline values: CDR1 SGHTA, CDR2 FQGNSA. Here the CDR3 reads CASTSNSGGSYNEQFF. CDR3 in DNA: TGTGCCAGCACCTCCAATAGCGGGGGCTCCTACAATGAGCAGTTCTTC.

The chain is built from TRBV30 and TRBJ1-2; a possible D gene is TRBD1 (5 bases). V gave up 2 bases and J gave up 0 bases, with 10 bases separating them. The CDR3 loop spans 14 amino acids. The germline gives CDR1 GTSNPN, CDR2 SVGIG (reference sequence). CDR3 nucleotides: TGTGCCTGGAGTTCAGGGCGCACTAACTATGGCTACACCTTC. This translates into CAWSSGRTNYGYTF.

The gene calls are TRBV25-1 and TRBJ2-7; TRBD2 is a possible D gene (6 bases). Trimming cost V 2 bases and J 2 bases, with 22 bases left between them. CDR1 MGHDK and CDR2 SYGVNS come from the germline V gene. CDR3 size: 18 residues. The DNA for the CDR3 is TGTGCCAGCAGTGAAGGTATCAACCGGGACGGGGGAACCTACGAGCAGTACTTC. As protein: CASSEGINRDGGTYEQYF.

This clone was found a few times. This chain joins TRBV6-1 and TRBJ2-3; 10 nucleotides align to TRBD1. The CDR3 is 14 amino acids. Germline V gene sequence: CDR1 MNHNS, CDR2 SASEGT. V was clipped by 6 bases and J by 6 bases; unmatched bases: 6. This CDR3 reads CASRRTGGIDTQYF. CDR3 in DNA: TGTGCCAGCAGAAGGACAGGGGGAATCGATACGCAGTATTTT.

This clone was detected a few times. The chain recombines TRBV7-9 with TRBJ2-7; 10 bases are shared with TRBD1. Germline CDR1 SEHNR, CDR2 FQNEAQ (reference sequence). V trimming: 2 bases; J trimming: 7 bases; junction bases outside the gene matches: 11. This CDR3 is 16 amino acids long. CDR3 region: CASSLWLGTGEKEQYF. In DNA form, the CDR3 reads TGTGCCAGCAGCTTATGGTTGGGGACAGGGGAGAAAGAGCAGTACTTC.

The V gene is TRBV4-2, the J gene TRBJ2-3; 8 bases fit TRBD2. There are 16 residues in the CDR3. The junction had 7 bases not matched to a gene; V was cut back by 0 bases and J by 5 bases. Germline values: CDR1 LGHNA, CDR2 YNFKEQ. CDR3 amino acids: CASSQDIGTSGDTQYF. The CDR3 nucleotides read TGTGCCAGCAGCCAAGATATCGGGACTAGTGGAGATACGCAGTATTTT.

This clone has more than one count but fewer than ten. V is TRBV5-1 and J is TRBJ1-2, with D perhaps matching TRBD1 (5 bases). V shed 4 bases and J shed 3 bases, with 10 bases lying between them. CDR3 size: 13 residues. CDR1 and CDR2 (germline): SGHRS, YFSETQ. The CDR3 DNA reads TGCGCCAGCAGCCCCCAGGGTGACTATGGCTACACCTTC. Its protein is CASSPQGDYGYTF.

The chain couples TRBV29-1 to TRBJ2-7; D perhaps matches TRBD2 (6 bases). V was trimmed by 4 bases and J by 12 bases, leaving 19 bases between them. The CDR3 consists of 12 residues. CDR1 is SQVTM and CDR2 is ANQGSEA in the germline V gene. The CDR3 here is CSVVGGDNIGYF. The CDR3 DNA is TGCAGCGTTGTCGGGGGAGATAATATAGGGTACTTC.

The J gene is TRBJ1-5, the V gene TRBV19, with a tentative D call TRBD1 (6 bases). The CDR3 sequence is 15 residues long. The germline CDR1 and CDR2 sequences are LNHDA and SQIVND (reference sequence). Trimming took 3 bases from V and 3 from J, leaving 12 bases between them. The CDR3 nucleotides read TGTGCCAGTAGTATCCGGACAGAAACCAATCAGCCCCAGCATTTT. It is translated as CASSIRTETNQPQHF.

The V and J genes are TRBV4-2 and TRBJ1-2, with 9 bases identical to TRBD1. The germline V gene encodes CDR1 LGHNA and CDR2 YNFKEQ. The CDR3 has 14 amino acids. J lost 3 bases, V lost 4 bases, and 3 bases had no gene match. DNA for the CDR3: TGTGCCAGCAGCCTCGGGGACAGGGACTATGGCTACACCTTC. Translation gives CASSLGDRDYGYTF.

The chain links TRBV7-2 to TRBJ2-7; 7 positions match TRBD2. In germline, CDR1 is SGHTA, CDR2 FQGNSA. The CDR3 has 15 amino acids. V shed 6 bases, J shed 3 bases, and the junction held 11 bases outside the gene matches. CDR3 in amino acids: CASRPGLAGVYEQYF. CDR3 nucleotides: TGTGCCAGCAGGCCTGGCTTGGCGGGAGTCTACGAGCAGTACTTC.